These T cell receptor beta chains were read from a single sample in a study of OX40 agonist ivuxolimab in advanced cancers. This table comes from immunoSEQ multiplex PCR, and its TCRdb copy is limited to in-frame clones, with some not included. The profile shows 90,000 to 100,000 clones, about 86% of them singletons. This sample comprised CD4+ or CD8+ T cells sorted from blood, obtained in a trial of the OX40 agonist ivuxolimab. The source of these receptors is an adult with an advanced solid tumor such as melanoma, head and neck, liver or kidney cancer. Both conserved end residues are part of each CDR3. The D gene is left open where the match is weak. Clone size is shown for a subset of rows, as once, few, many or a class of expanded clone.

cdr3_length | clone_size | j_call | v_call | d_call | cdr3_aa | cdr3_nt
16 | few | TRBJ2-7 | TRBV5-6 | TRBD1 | CASSSTIRDRGYEQYF | TGTGCCAGCAGCTCGACCATCCGGGACAGGGGCTACGAGCAGTACTTC
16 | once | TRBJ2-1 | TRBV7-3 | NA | CASSLRAAGGRDEQFF | TGTGCCAGCAGCTTAAGGGCCGCAGGGGGGCGCGATGAGCAGTTCTTC
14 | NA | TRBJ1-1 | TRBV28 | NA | CASTPGGSNTEAFF | TGTGCCAGCACCCCGGGGGGTTCGAACACTGAAGCTTTCTTT
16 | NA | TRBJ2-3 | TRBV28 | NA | CASSDMIGNSTDTQYF | TGTGCCAGCAGTGACATGATAGGCAATAGCACAGATACGCAGTATTTT
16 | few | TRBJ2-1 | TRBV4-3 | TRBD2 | CASSQDLSGGAREQFF | TGCGCCAGCAGCCAAGATCTGAGCGGGGGGGCACGGGAGCAGTTCTTC
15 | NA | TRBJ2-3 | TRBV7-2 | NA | CASSPGDLDTDTQYF | TGTGCCAGCAGCCCGGGGGATTTGGACACAGATACGCAGTATTTT
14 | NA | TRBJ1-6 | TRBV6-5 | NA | CASSYSGGISPLHF | TGTGCCAGCAGTTACTCTGGGGGGATTTCACCCCTCCACTTT
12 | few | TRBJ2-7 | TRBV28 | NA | CARTARSYEQYF | TGTGCCAGGACGGCGCGGTCCTACGAGCAGTACTTC
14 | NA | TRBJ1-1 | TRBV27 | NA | CASKMGVVNTEAFF | TGTGCCAGCAAGATGGGGGTGGTGAACACTGAAGCTTTCTTT
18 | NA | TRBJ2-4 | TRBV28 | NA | CASKNYLAGALAKNIQYF | TGTGCCAGCAAAAATTACCTGGCGGGGGCATTAGCCAAAAACATTCAGTACTTC
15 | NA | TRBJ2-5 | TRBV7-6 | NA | CASSPRGVPGETQYF | TGTGCCAGCAGCCCCCGCGGGGTACCGGGGGAGACCCAGTACTTC
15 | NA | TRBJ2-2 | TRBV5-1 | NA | CASSLVPLNTGELFF | TGCGCCAGCAGCTTGGTTCCCTTGAACACCGGGGAGCTGTTTTTT
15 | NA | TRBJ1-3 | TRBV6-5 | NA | CASSYSGDSGNTIYF | TGTGCCAGCAGTTACTCCGGGGACTCTGGAAACACCATATATTTT
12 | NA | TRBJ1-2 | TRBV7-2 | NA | CASSLSRGGYTF | TGTGCCAGCAGCTTATCCAGGGGCGGCTACACCTTC
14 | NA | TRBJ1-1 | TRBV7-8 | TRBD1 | CASSQQGTNTEAFF | TGTGCCAGCAGCCAACAGGGGACCAACACTGAAGCTTTCTTT
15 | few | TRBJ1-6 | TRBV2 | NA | CASSEGKGINSPLHF | TGTGCCAGCAGTGAAGGGAAGGGAATTAATTCACCCCTCCACTTT
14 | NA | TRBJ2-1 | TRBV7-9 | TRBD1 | CASSLPSNRGEQFF | TGTGCCAGCAGCTTACCGTCTAACAGGGGTGAGCAGTTCTTC
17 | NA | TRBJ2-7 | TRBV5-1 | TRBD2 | CASSLGAPGAGGYEQYF | TGCGCCAGCAGCTTGGGGGCTCCAGGTGCGGGGGGGTACGAGCAGTACTTC
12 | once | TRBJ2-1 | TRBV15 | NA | CATSRDRDEQFF | TGTGCCACCAGCAGAGATCGGGATGAGCAGTTCTTC
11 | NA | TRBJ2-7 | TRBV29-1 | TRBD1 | CSVGTAYEQYF | TGCAGCGTGGGGACAGCCTACGAGCAGTACTTC
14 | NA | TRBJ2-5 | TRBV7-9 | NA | CASSHDRKPGLQYF | TGTGCCAGCAGCCACGACCGGAAACCCGGACTCCAGTACTTC
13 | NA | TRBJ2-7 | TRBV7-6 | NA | CASSLKEGATVYF | TGTGCCAGCAGCTTAAAGGAAGGTGCCACGGTGTACTTC
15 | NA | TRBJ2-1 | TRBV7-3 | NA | CASSLTQRALNEQFF | TGTGCCAGCAGCTTAACGCAGCGAGCCTTAAATGAGCAGTTCTTC
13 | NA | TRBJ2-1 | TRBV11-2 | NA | CASSLVLAGEQFF | TGTGCCAGCAGCTTAGTGCTAGCCGGTGAGCAGTTCTTC
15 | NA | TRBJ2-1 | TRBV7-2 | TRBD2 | CASSLGGSAYNEQFF | TGTGCCAGCAGCTTAGGCGGGAGCGCCTACAATGAGCAGTTCTTC
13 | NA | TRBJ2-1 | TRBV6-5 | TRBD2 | CASCSAGGYEQFF | TGTGCCAGCTGTAGCGCCGGGGGGTATGAGCAGTTCTTC
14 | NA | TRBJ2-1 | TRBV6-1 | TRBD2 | CASRLAGGNNEQFF | TGTGCCAGCAGGTTAGCGGGGGGGAACAATGAGCAGTTCTTC
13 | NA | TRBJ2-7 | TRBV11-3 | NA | CASSLQGHYEQYF | TGTGCCAGCAGCTTGCAGGGGCACTACGAGCAGTACTTC
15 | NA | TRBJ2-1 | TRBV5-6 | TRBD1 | CASSFEDRGLNEQFF | TGTGCCAGCAGCTTCGAGGACAGGGGCTTGAATGAGCAGTTCTTC
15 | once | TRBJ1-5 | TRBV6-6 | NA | CASTPDLGSNQPQHF | TGTGCCAGCACTCCAGACCTGGGGAGCAATCAGCCCCAGCATTTT
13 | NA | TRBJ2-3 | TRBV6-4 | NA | CASGRTETDTQYF | TGTGCCAGCGGCAGGACAGAAACAGATACGCAGTATTTT
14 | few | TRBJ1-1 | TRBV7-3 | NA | CASSSTSRSTEAFF | TGTGCCAGCAGCTCCACTTCCCGTAGCACTGAAGCTTTCTTT
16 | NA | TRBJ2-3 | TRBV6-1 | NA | CASSEAPAQSTDTQYF | TGTGCCAGCAGTGAAGCGCCGGCCCAGAGCACAGATACGCAGTATTTT
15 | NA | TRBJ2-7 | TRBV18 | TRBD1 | CASSDPGQATYEQYF | TGTGCCAGCTCCGATCCGGGACAGGCCACCTACGAGCAGTACTTC
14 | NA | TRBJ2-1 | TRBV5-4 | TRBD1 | CASSPTGGRNEQFF | TGTGCCAGCAGCCCGACAGGGGGCAGAAATGAGCAGTTCTTC
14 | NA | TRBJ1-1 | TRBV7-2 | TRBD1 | CASRTGTLNTEAFF | TGTGCCAGCAGGACAGGGACGTTAAACACTGAAGCTTTCTTT
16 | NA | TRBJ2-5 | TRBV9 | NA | CASSRSGARPEETQYF | TGTGCCAGCAGCCGATCGGGTGCTCGGCCCGAAGAGACCCAGTACTTC
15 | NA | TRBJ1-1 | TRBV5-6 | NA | CASSLGGASNTEAFF | TGTGCCAGCAGCTTAGGTGGGGCCTCGAACACTGAAGCTTTCTTT
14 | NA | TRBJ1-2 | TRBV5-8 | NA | CASSLRGRGYGYTF | TGTGCCAGCAGCTTACGAGGGCGCGGCTATGGCTACACCTTC
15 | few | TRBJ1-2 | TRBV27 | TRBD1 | CASSFATGGNYGYTF | TGTGCCAGCAGTTTCGCGACAGGGGGTAACTATGGCTACACCTTC
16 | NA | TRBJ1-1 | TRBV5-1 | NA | CASSLAGGSRILEAFF | TGCGCCAGCAGCTTGGCCGGGGGCAGTCGGATACTTGAAGCTTTCTTT
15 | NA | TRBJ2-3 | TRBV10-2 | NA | CASRISLGSTDTQYF | TGCGCCAGCAGGATCTCGCTGGGGAGCACAGATACGCAGTATTTT
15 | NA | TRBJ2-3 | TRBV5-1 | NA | CASSQAKTSTDTQYF | TGCGCCAGCAGCCAGGCAAAAACTAGCACAGATACGCAGTATTTT
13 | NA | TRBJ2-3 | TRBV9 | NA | CASSLPGGDTQYF | TGTGCCAGCAGTCTCCCTGGGGGAGATACGCAGTATTTT
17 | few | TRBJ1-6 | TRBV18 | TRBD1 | CASSPIEGQGANSPLHF | TGTGCCAGCTCACCAATAGAGGGACAGGGGGCTAATTCACCCCTCCACTTT
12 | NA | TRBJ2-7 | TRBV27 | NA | CASSLRGDEQYF | TGTGCCAGCAGCCTCAGGGGTGACGAGCAGTACTTC
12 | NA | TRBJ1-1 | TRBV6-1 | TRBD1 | CASRPGQGVAFF | TGTGCCAGCAGACCGGGACAGGGCGTAGCTTTCTTT
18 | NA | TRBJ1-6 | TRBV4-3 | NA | CASSQDVGGSSYNSPLHF | TGCGCCAGCAGCCAAGACGTGGGTGGAAGCTCCTATAATTCACCCCTCCACTTT
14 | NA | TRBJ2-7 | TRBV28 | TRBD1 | CASSGTGISYEQYF | TGTGCCAGCAGTGGGACAGGGATATCCTACGAGCAGTACTTC
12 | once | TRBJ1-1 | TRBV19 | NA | CATGGRDTEAFF | TGTGCCACAGGCGGTCGGGACACTGAAGCTTTCTTT
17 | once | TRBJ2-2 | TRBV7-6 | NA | CASSPLGGQFNTGELFF | TGTGCCAGCAGCCCACTAGGCGGACAGTTTAACACCGGGGAGCTGTTTTTT
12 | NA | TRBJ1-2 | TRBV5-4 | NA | CASSATGYGYTF | TGTGCCAGCAGCGCAACAGGTTATGGCTACACCTTC
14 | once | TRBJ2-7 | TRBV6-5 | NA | CASQALGSSYEQYF | TGTGCCAGCCAAGCCCTCGGGAGCTCCTACGAGCAGTACTTC